This T cell receptor (beta chain) was recorded in a study of regulatory T cells in long-lasting Graves disease. General study points: There was favoring of TRBV28, TRBJ1-2 and TRBJ2-5 in persistent disease. Less diverse TCR repertoires were seen in persistent Graves' patients than in newly diagnosed ones.

Time point specified: newly diagnosed GD, antithyroid drugs for less than 3 months. Researchers made the TCR library from RNA that was extracted from PBMCs. Arm-PCR with iRepertoire HTBI primers amplified the CDR3 regions for these TCR beta libraries. In TCRdb, the multiplex PCR reads were re-called with MiXCR into one record per CDR3 protein. The table records around 450,000 distinct CDR3 sequences, approximately 15% of them present only once. Ten or more counts support this clonotype. What it recognizes is unknown. The germline V gene encodes CDR1 DFQATT and CDR2 SNEGSKA (reference sequence). The CDR3 contains 15 residues. Unmatched junction bases numbered 10, after V lost 0 bases and J lost 5 bases. This sample also appeared in a second study, on T cells in Graves' hyperthyroidism and ophthalmopathy. As that report states: During a first-round RT-PCR of the TCR CDR3, the HTBI primer set was used. Model output signaled ophthalmopathy a median 6.5 months ahead of onset.

The chain has TRBV20-1 and TRBJ2-7; 7 bases map to TRBD2. This sequence originates from a woman in her thirties with Graves disease. This sample comprised peripheral blood mononuclear cells (PBMCs), obtained at new diagnosis, from a patient treated with antithyroid drugs. CDR3 residues: CSAREWGEGIDEQYF. The DNA for the CDR3 is TGCAGTGCTAGAGAGTGGGGGGAGGGAATCGACGAGCAGTACTTC.